Sequencing of this TCR beta chain was carried out in a study of T cells in localized non-small cell lung cancer. Regarding the study as a whole: Adjacent lung tissue had a median about 58 of the top 100 clones found in the tumor. With higher T cell density in blood came longer overall survival. Adjacent uninvolved lung tissue had the highest T cell clonality, exceeding tumor.

With respect to this clone: The antigen is undetermined.

Sequencing was performed with immunoSEQ multiplex PCR; in TCRdb, only in-frame clones are kept and a portion is missing. Among around 130,000 clones listed, approximately 88% were seen once. The CDR3 consists of 13 residues. V dropped 3 bases and J dropped 7 bases, with 12 bases sitting between them. Per germline, CDR1 KGHSH and CDR2 LQKENI. The V gene is TRBV18, the J gene TRBJ1-1; a possible D gene is TRBD1 (6 bases). This TCR derives from a female donor over 55 with stage I lung adenocarcinoma. The sample here was peripheral blood, taken before any cancer treatment. The CDR3: CASSPWTANEAFF. For the CDR3, the DNA is TGTGCCAGCTCACCCTGGACAGCGAATGAAGCTTTCTTT.